Reported below is one T cell receptor (beta chain). Mismatch with germline at one junction end may stem from a read error. Then a second PCR, running about 6 to 12 cycles, was carried out with a sample-barcoded 5' primer and a J-beta primer mix. TCRdb called the 5' RACE reads again in MiXCR, with one record for every CDR3 protein. The sample records 850,000 to 1,000,000 distinct CDR3 sequences, 51% being singletons. This CDR3 contains 13 residues. CDR1 DFQATT and CDR2 SNEGSKA come from the germline V gene (reference sequence). This sample was included in a study of blood T cells in healthy people across ages.

The receptor was derived from a woman aged 55-75 years in good health. The sequencing sample was made of blood. The genes are TRBV20-1 and TRBJ2-6, with D unresolved. Here the CDR3 reads CSATLSGTNVLTF. CDR3 nucleotide sequence: TGCAGTGCCACTCTCTCTGGGACCAACGTCCTGACTTTC.